These 31 T cell receptor beta chains were sequenced from one sample in a study of blood T cell repertoires in COVID-19. Sequencing was performed with immunoSEQ multiplex PCR; in TCRdb, only in-frame clones are kept and a portion is missing. This sample has 150,000 to 200,000 clones, with approximately 83% found just once. Source material: peripheral blood. Receptors originate from a human donor with active or convalescent COVID-19. The donor label of this sample is uncertain.

The table lists this clone with a count of one. The chain has TRBV5-6 and TRBJ2-7, with TRBD1 as a possible D gene (5 bases). The V and J ends lost 3 bases and 1 base respectively, with 11 bases between them. Germline CDR1 and CDR2: SGHDT and YYEEEE. The CDR3 runs 14 residues. The DNA for the CDR3 is TGTGCCAGCAGCTCCCCCGACAGTTCCTACGAGCAGTACTTC. Residues: CASSSPDSSYEQYF.

V is TRBV27 and J is TRBJ1-2; no clear D. This CDR3 comprises 15 residues. CDR1 is MNHEY, CDR2 SMNVEV, per germline (reference sequence). V lost 7 bases to trimming and J lost 8 bases, with 23 bases between them. The CDR3 nucleotides are TGTGCCAGCAAAGCCCCCGGTGCTGTCGGAGGCGGCTACACCTTC. This gives the protein CASKAPGAVGGGYTF.

V usage is TRBV5-5 and J usage is TRBJ2-2, with D maybe TRBD2 (5 bases). Trimming removed 1 base at V and 6 bases at J, with 19 bases between. This CDR3 spans 17 amino acids. CDR1 is SGHKS, CDR2 YYEKEE, per germline (reference sequence). CDR3 protein: CASSLRSGNRNSGELFF. CDR3 coding DNA: TGTGCCAGCAGCTTGAGATCCGGGAATAGGAATTCCGGGGAGCTGTTTTTT. Using reference TRBV5-5 and TRBJ2-2 for the parts outside the CDR3, the full variable domain is DAGVTQSPTHLIKTRGQQVTLRCSPISGHKSVSWYQQVLGQGPQFIFQYYEKEERGRGNFPDRFSARQFPNYSSELNVNALLLGDSALYLCASSLRSGNRNSGELFFGEGSRLTVL.

The chain carries TRBV28 and TRBJ1-1, with D perhaps TRBD1 (6 bases). Germline CDR1 and CDR2: MDHEN and SYDVKM. CDR3 size: 15 residues. Between the trimmed V and J ends, which lost 3 bases and 3 bases, there was a span of 14 bases. The CDR3 sequence is CASSFPRGGHTEAFF. CDR3 coding DNA: TGTGCCAGCAGTTTCCCCAGGGGCGGTCACACTGAAGCTTTCTTT.

The chain uses TRBV6-5 and TRBJ2-7, with no clear D. V was pared by 6 bases and J by 4 bases, with 13 bases between. The CDR3 is 13 residues long. The V gene's germline CDR1 is MNHEY and CDR2 SVGAGI. CDR3 coding DNA: TGTGCCAGCAGACCGTTTGGAGATTACGAGCAGTACTTC. As protein: CASRPFGDYEQYF.

The chain joins TRBV15 to TRBJ1-1, with D possibly matching TRBD1 (5 bases). Germline loops: CDR1 LNHNV, CDR2 YYDKDF (reference sequence). V was trimmed by 0 bases and J by 5 bases, leaving 10 bases between them. CDR3 size: 14 residues. The CDR3 loop is CATSRDRVVTEAFF. Written as DNA, the CDR3 is TGTGCCACCAGCAGAGACAGGGTTGTGACTGAAGCTTTCTTT.

The rearrangement links TRBV3-1 (or the pseudogene TRBV3-2) to TRBJ1-2; D is uncertain. V was trimmed by 1 base and J by 0 bases, leaving 12 bases between them. The CDR3 totals 16 residues. Germline CDR1 reads LGHDT; CDR2 reads YNNKEL (reference sequence). The DNA of the CDR3 is TGTGCCAGCAGCCAAGGGGCAGGCCAGACTAACTATGGCTACACCTTC. It translates to CASSQGAGQTNYGYTF.

The J gene is TRBJ1-5, the V gene TRBV18; D is perhaps TRBD1 (6 bases). The CDR3 contains 18 residues. Trimming took off 0 bases at V and 2 bases at J, with 17 bases between the two ends. CDR1 KGHSH and CDR2 LQKENI come from the germline V gene. CDR3 DNA sequence: TGTGCCAGCTCACCACCCGGGGGGGGGCTATGGGGCAATCAGCCCCAGCATTTT. Translated, it gives CASSPPGGGLWGNQPQHF.

The chain has TRBV15 and TRBJ1-4; 11 bases map to TRBD1. The CDR3 totals 17 residues. The J segment lost 10 bases and the V segment lost 6 bases, leaving 16 bases of the junction unmatched. Germline-derived CDR1 and CDR2 are LNHNV and YYDKDF (reference sequence). The CDR3 coding sequence is TGTGCCACCAGAGCTACCGGGACAGGGGGGTTAAGGGCAAAACTGTTTTTT. Protein sequence: CATRATGTGGLRAKLFF.

The chain combines TRBV7-3 with TRBJ2-1; D remains unclear. Germline V CDR1 and CDR2: SGHTA, FQGTGA. The CDR3 is 15 residues long. Trimming removed 0 bases at V and 0 bases at J, with 6 bases between. The CDR3 nucleotides read TGTGCCAGCAGCTTAACGTTGAGCTCCTACAATGAGCAGTTCTTC. Amino acid sequence: CASSLTLSSYNEQFF.

The chain couples TRBV5-4 to TRBJ2-3; TRBD2 agrees at 9 bases. Germline CDR1 SGHNT, CDR2 YYREEE (reference sequence). The CDR3 has 15 residues. J gave up 6 bases and V 0 bases, and 5 bases lay outside the gene matches. In DNA, the CDR3 is TGTGCCAGCAGCTTGGTGTCTAGCGGGATTGATACGCAGTATTTT. It encodes CASSLVSSGIDTQYF. The full variable domain, in which reference TRBV5-4 and TRBJ2-3 provide the parts outside the CDR3, is ETGVTQSPTHLIKTRGQQVTLRCSSQSGHNTVSWYQQALGQGPQFIFQYYREEENGRGNFPPRFSGLQFPNYSSELNVNALELDDSALYLCASSLVSSGIDTQYFGPGTRLTVL.

The V call is TRBV7-2, the J call TRBJ2-7, with unresolved D. Germline V gene data show CDR1 as SGHTA and CDR2 as FQGNSA. The V end lost 4 bases, the J end lost 4 bases, and 11 bases lay between the germline ends. The CDR3 extends over 13 amino acids. The DNA of the CDR3 is TGTGCCAGCAGCTCAAACCCCGGTTACGAGCAGTACTTC. Encoded protein: CASSSNPGYEQYF.

The chain carries TRBV9 and TRBJ2-1, with D tentatively TRBD1 (5 bases). This CDR3 comprises 15 residues. The V and J ends lost 0 bases and 9 bases respectively, with 16 bases between them. Germline CDR1 reads SGDLS; CDR2 reads YYNGEE. The CDR3 region has the DNA TGTGCCAGCAGCGTAGTGAACCGGCCCCAGGGTGAGCAGTTCTTC. Amino acid sequence: CASSVVNRPQGEQFF.

This clone was observed a single time. This rearrangement joins TRBV28 to TRBJ1-2, with 11 nucleotides matching TRBD1. This CDR3 is built from 15 residues. The V gene end was trimmed by 5 bases and the J gene end by 4 bases; junction bases not matched to a gene: 6. The V gene's germline CDR1 is MDHEN and CDR2 SYDVKM. CDR3: CASSPRDRGGYGYTF. DNA of the CDR3: TGTGCCAGCAGTCCTAGGGACAGGGGGGGCTATGGCTACACCTTC.

The chain joins TRBV28 to TRBJ2-3; D is possibly TRBD2 (5 bases). This CDR3 comprises 16 residues. The germline gives CDR1 MDHEN, CDR2 SYDVKM. Trimming removed 5 bases at V and 1 base at J, with 16 bases between. The CDR3 reads CASSPPVAYGTDTQYF. The DNA of the CDR3 is TGTGCCAGCAGTCCCCCAGTAGCGTACGGCACAGATACGCAGTATTTT. The entire variable domain, with the rest obtained from reference TRBV28 and TRBJ2-3, is as follows: DVKVTQSSRYLVKRTGEKVFLECVQDMDHENMFWYRQDPGLGLRLIYFSYDVKMKEKGDIPEGYSVSREKKERFSLILESASTNQTSMYLCASSPPVAYGTDTQYFGPGTRLTVL.

This chain joins TRBV5-4 and TRBJ2-5; a possible D gene is TRBD2 (6 bases). Trimming left V 2 bases short and J 0 bases short, with 8 bases between. This CDR3 comprises 14 residues. Germline-derived CDR1 and CDR2 are SGHNT and YYREEE (reference sequence). The CDR3 sequence: CASSFGDYQETQYF. CDR3 nucleotide sequence: TGTGCCAGCAGCTTTGGGGACTACCAAGAGACCCAGTACTTC.

The V call is TRBV27, the J call TRBJ1-1; 8 nucleotides align to TRBD1. Germline V gene lookup returns CDR1 MNHEY and CDR2 SMNVEV (reference sequence). Trimming cost V 6 bases and J 1 base; bases outside gene matches: 10. This CDR3 has 16 residues. CDR3 nucleotide sequence: TGTGCCAGCAGACACAGGGGGTTAGGGTGGAACACTGAAGCTTTCTTT. Translating it yields CASRHRGLGWNTEAFF.

The genes are TRBV30 and TRBJ1-5, with D perhaps TRBD1 (6 bases). V lost 0 bases to trimming and J lost 4 bases, with 7 bases between them. Germline V gives CDR1 GTSNPN, CDR2 SVGIG (reference sequence). CDR3 length: 13 residues. In DNA, the CDR3 is TGTGCCTGGAGTGTAAGGGGGAATCAGCCCCAGCATTTT. It encodes CAWSVRGNQPQHF.

The chain combines TRBV6-1 with TRBJ2-7; TRBD1 matches 7 bases. V trimming: 3 bases; J trimming: 2 bases; junction bases outside the gene matches: 7. Per the germline V gene, CDR1 is MNHNS and CDR2 is SASEGT. The length of the CDR3 is 15 residues. The CDR3 loop is CASSEARQGPYEQYF. CDR3 coding DNA: TGTGCCAGCAGTGAGGCTAGACAGGGACCCTACGAGCAGTACTTC.

The chain uses TRBV27 and TRBJ1-1, with D perhaps matching TRBD1 (5 bases). The CDR3 is 14 residues long. Germline V gives CDR1 MNHEY, CDR2 SMNVEV (reference sequence). V was clipped by 3 bases and J by 4 bases, with 12 bases between them. The CDR3 bases are TGTGCCAGCAGTTTTTTTCAGGGATTCACTGAAGCTTTCTTT. Residues: CASSFFQGFTEAFF.

This chain uses TRBV3-1 (or the pseudogene TRBV3-2) with TRBJ2-7; TRBD2 matches 9 bases. Looked up from germline, CDR1 is LGHDT and CDR2 is YNNKEL (reference sequence). The CDR3 totals 16 residues. J was trimmed by 3 bases and V by 4 bases; bases with no gene match: 10. This CDR3 is CASSPHGGRAGYEQYF. The CDR3 coding sequence is TGTGCCAGCAGCCCCCACGGCGGGAGGGCGGGCTACGAGCAGTACTTC.

The chain carries TRBV19 and TRBJ2-5; 8 bases map to TRBD1. Trimming cost V 5 bases and J 5 bases; bases outside gene matches: 7. In germline, CDR1 is LNHDA, CDR2 SQIVND (reference sequence). The CDR3 spans 14 residues. This chain's CDR3 is CASSAQGAVETQYF. CDR3 nucleotide sequence: TGTGCCAGTAGTGCCCAGGGGGCGGTGGAGACCCAGTACTTC.

The J gene is TRBJ2-1, the V gene TRBV9; TRBD2 is a possible D gene (7 bases). Germline V gives CDR1 SGDLS, CDR2 YYNGEE. V lost 0 bases to trimming and J lost 6 bases, with 31 bases between them. This CDR3 has 21 amino acids. The CDR3 nucleotides are TGTGCCAGCAGCGTAGACGCGGGGTGGGAGGGGGGACGCCCTGAGAGCAATGAGCAGTTCTTC. Encoded protein: CASSVDAGWEGGRPESNEQFF.

V is TRBV5-1 and J is TRBJ2-3, with D perhaps TRBD2 (6 bases). CDR1 and CDR2 (germline): SGHRS, YFSETQ. The V and J ends lost 3 bases and 0 bases respectively, with 14 bases between them. The CDR3 is 16 residues long. CDR3 loop: CASSWGDAGSTDTQYF. DNA of the CDR3: TGCGCCAGCAGCTGGGGCGATGCGGGGAGCACAGATACGCAGTATTTT.

This chain joins TRBV4-1 and TRBJ2-7; D unclear. Deletions cut 0 bases from V and 5 bases from J, with 8 bases between. Per germline, CDR1 MGHRA and CDR2 YSYEKL. The CDR3 extends over 13 amino acids. CDR3 DNA sequence: TGCGCCAGCAGCCAAGATCGGAGAGACGAGCAGTACTTC. Translated, it gives CASSQDRRDEQYF.

The J gene is TRBJ2-1, the V gene TRBV7-2; TRBD2 matches at 10 bases. The trim removed 5 bases at V and 9 bases at J, leaving 13 bases unmatched. Germline-derived CDR1 and CDR2 are SGHTA and FQGNSA. This CDR3 is built from 16 residues. The CDR3 bases are TGTGCCAGCAGCCGTTGGGGAGCGGGGGGGCCCGGTGAGCAGTTCTTC. Protein sequence: CASSRWGAGGPGEQFF.

The J gene is TRBJ1-6, the V gene TRBV5-4; 8 positions match TRBD1. Germline V lookup: CDR1 SGHNT, CDR2 YYREEE (reference sequence). The CDR3 is made up of 18 amino acids. V trimming: 2 bases; J trimming: 0 bases; junction bases outside the gene matches: 7. CDR3 sequence (DNA): TGTGCCAGCAGCTTAGATCGACAGGGGAGCTCCTATAATTCACCCCTCCACTTT. Encoded protein: CASSLDRQGSSYNSPLHF.

This clone was observed a single time. The V gene is TRBV29-1, the J gene TRBJ2-1, with D perhaps TRBD1 (6 bases). This CDR3 comprises 16 residues. CDR1 is SQVTM, CDR2 ANQGSEA, per germline. Trimming removed 3 bases from V and 4 bases from J, with 19 bases in between. CDR3 sequence: CSVDATLGGLYNEQFF. As DNA, the CDR3 is TGCAGCGTTGATGCAACTCTTGGGGGCCTTTACAATGAGCAGTTCTTC.

This clone was recorded once. The chain carries TRBV2 and TRBJ2-2; weak D call: TRBD2 (5 bases). Germline CDR1 SNHLY, CDR2 FYNNEI. This CDR3 is built from 15 residues. The V end was cut by 7 bases, the J end by 5 bases, with 17 bases between. This chain's CDR3 is CASNPRPRGTGELFF. CDR3 in DNA: TGTGCCAGCAATCCGAGACCGCGAGGGACCGGGGAGCTGTTTTTT.

V usage is TRBV7-8 and J usage is TRBJ2-1, with 12 bases aligning to TRBD2. V was clipped by 5 bases and J by 6 bases; unmatched bases: 17. Germline V gene sequence: CDR1 SGHVS, CDR2 FQNEAQ. The CDR3 consists of 19 residues. For the CDR3, the DNA is TGTGCCAGCAGCCCTCGTCTGACTAGCGGGAGCGCTTGGGCCAATGAGCAGTTCTTC. It specifies CASSPRLTSGSAWANEQFF.

CDR3 residues: CASSLWAGPSYEQYF. In nucleotides, the CDR3 is TGTGCCAGCAGTTTATGGGCGGGCCCTTCCTACGAGCAGTACTTC. The chain has TRBV28 and TRBJ2-7; perhaps TRBD2 as D (5 bases). This CDR3 has 15 amino acids. Trimming stripped 0 bases from V and 1 base from J, with 10 bases between. Per the germline V gene, CDR1 is MDHEN and CDR2 is SYDVKM.